The 26 T cell receptor beta chains below all came from one sample that was sequenced in a study of T cell responses to AZD1222 COVID-19 vaccine. Repertoires were generated with immunoSEQ multiplex PCR, while TCRdb's copy carries only in-frame clones and drops some. The sample has roughly 120,000 clones, less than 95% seen once. The sample in question was peripheral blood, obtained on day 0 of AZD1222 vaccination. These receptors originate from an adult in good health.

The V call is TRBV30, the J call TRBJ2-1; 7 nucleotides align to TRBD1. V dropped 0 bases and J dropped 0; count of bases not matched to a gene: 2. CDR1 and CDR2 from the germline V gene are GTSNPN and SVGIG (reference sequence). The CDR3 covers 15 residues. The CDR3 nucleotides read TGTGCCTGGAGTGTGGGACAGAGCTCCTACAATGAGCAGTTCTTC. Its protein is CAWSVGQSSYNEQFF.

V usage is TRBV19 and J usage is TRBJ1-1; possible D gene TRBD1, 5 bases. This CDR3 region has 15 residues. The germline V gene encodes CDR1 LNHDA and CDR2 SQIVND (reference sequence). Trimming removed 3 bases at V and 0 bases at J, with 11 bases between. In DNA, the CDR3 is TGTGCCAGTAGTATCGGGACGGCCGTGAACACTGAAGCTTTCTTT. Protein: CASSIGTAVNTEAFF. The entire variable domain, with the rest obtained from reference TRBV19 and TRBJ1-1, is as follows: DGGITQSPKYLFRKEGQNVTLSCEQNLNHDAMYWYRQDPGQGLRLIYYSQIVNDFQKGDIAEGYSVSREKKESFPLTVTSAQKNPTAFYLCASSIGTAVNTEAFFGQGTRLTVV.

This chain connects TRBV30 to TRBJ2-3; TRBD1 is a possible D gene (6 bases). The germline V and J ends were trimmed by 2 bases and 1 base, with 10 bases remaining between them. CDR3 length: 14 amino acids. CDR1 GTSNPN and CDR2 SVGIG come from the germline V gene (reference sequence). The CDR3 DNA sequence: TGTGCCTGGAGTCTGGGGGCCGGCACAGATACGCAGTATTTT. Protein product: CAWSLGAGTDTQYF. The full variable domain, completed using reference TRBV30 and TRBJ2-3, is SQTIHQWPATLVQPVGSPLSLECTVEGTSNPNLYWYRQAAGRGLQLLFYSVGIGQISSEVPQNLSASRPQDRQFILSSKKLLLSDSGFYLCAWSLGAGTDTQYFGPGTRLTVL.

The chain employs TRBV6-5 and TRBJ1-6, with TRBD1 as a possible D gene (5 bases). Germline CDR1 MNHEY, CDR2 SVGAGI. This CDR3 has 15 residues. V was shortened by 0 bases and J by 15 bases, with 18 bases between the two germline ends. The CDR3, as DNA: TGTGCCAGCAGTTACTCGCGGGACCTTTCTTACATCCTCCACTTT. It translates to CASSYSRDLSYILHF.

This rearrangement joins TRBV18 to TRBJ2-5, with D perhaps TRBD1 or TRBD2 (5 bases each). From germline, CDR1 is KGHSH and CDR2 LQKENI. The CDR3 spans 14 residues. V lost 3 bases to trimming and J lost 4 bases, with 12 bases between them. CDR3 coding DNA: TGTGCCAGCTCACCTAGATCTGGGGGAGAGACCCAGTACTTC. It translates to CASSPRSGGETQYF.

The V gene is TRBV4-1, the J gene TRBJ2-1; the D is unclear. V lost 0 bases and J 3 bases, leaving 18 bases between the germline ends. Germline CDR1 reads MGHRA; CDR2 reads YSYEKL. The CDR3 is 18 amino acids. The CDR3 loop is CASSQEWIGSDLYNEQFF. The DNA for the CDR3 is TGCGCCAGCAGCCAAGAATGGATTGGGTCGGACCTCTACAATGAGCAGTTCTTC.

The genes are TRBV4-1 and TRBJ1-2; 7 positions agree with TRBD1. The CDR3 has 20 residues. CDR1 MGHRA and CDR2 YSYEKL come from the germline V gene. V lost 0 bases and J lost 0; bases outside the gene matches: 16. CDR3 in DNA: TGCGCCAGCAGCCAAGATTCGATTCTTCTCCAGGGGACAGCTAACTATGGCTACACCTTC. Its protein is CASSQDSILLQGTANYGYTF.

The gene calls are TRBV29-1 and TRBJ1-1; D call uncertain. The germline gives CDR1 SQVTM, CDR2 ANQGSEA. Deletions cut 5 bases from V and 1 base from J, with 11 bases between. The CDR3 is made up of 13 amino acids. CDR3 loop: CSVLSAANTEAFF. In nucleotides, the CDR3 is TGCAGCGTTCTATCGGCCGCGAACACTGAAGCTTTCTTT.

Concerning this clone itself: Distinct nucleotide sequences in the sample also encode this CDR3. The chain links TRBV5-1 to TRBJ1-5; TRBD1 aligns across 8 bases. Trimming removed 4 bases from V and 4 bases from J; junction bases left unmatched: 4. The CDR3 sequence is 14 residues long. Germline V lookup: CDR1 SGHRS, CDR2 YFSETQ. CDR3 sequence: CASSPGQENQPQHF. CDR3 coding DNA: TGCGCCAGCAGCCCGGGACAGGAAAATCAGCCCCAGCATTTT.

The CDR3 DNA follows: TGTGCCAGCAGCTTAGACGACAGGGCTGTTTCACCCCTCCACTTT. Encoded protein: CASSLDDRAVSPLHF. The chain is built from TRBV13 and TRBJ1-6; TRBD1 matches 7 bases. This CDR3 spans 15 amino acids. J lost 9 bases, V lost 1 base, and 6 bases had no gene match. Germline CDR1 reads PRHDT; CDR2 reads FYEKMQ (reference sequence). Complete variable domain (other parts from reference TRBV13 and TRBJ1-6): AAGVIQSPRHLIKEKRETATLKCYPIPRHDTVYWYQQGPGQDPQFLISFYEKMQSDKGSIPDRFSAQQFSDYHSELNMSSLELGDSALYFCASSLDDRAVSPLHFGNGTRLTVT.

This clone was seen more than once but under ten times. The chain employs TRBV7-9 and TRBJ1-1, with 9 bases identical to TRBD1. V lost 0 bases to trimming and J lost 10 bases; unmatched junction nucleotides: 3. The CDR3 contains 13 residues. Per germline, CDR1 SEHNR and CDR2 FQNEAQ (reference sequence). The CDR3 loop is CASSLADRGGAFF. DNA for the CDR3: TGTGCCAGCAGCTTAGCAGACAGGGGGGGAGCTTTCTTT. The full variable domain, with the rest looked up from reference TRBV7-9 and TRBJ1-1, is DTGVSQNPRHKITKRGQNVTFRCDPISEHNRLYWYRQTLGQGPEFLTYFQNEAQLEKSRLLSDRFSAERPKGSFSTLEIQRTEQGDSAMYLCASSLADRGGAFFGQGTRLTVV.

The V and J genes are TRBV3-1 (or the pseudogene TRBV3-2) and TRBJ1-6; 11 bases fit TRBD1. This CDR3 is built from 15 residues. J was trimmed by 7 bases and V by 3 bases; bases with no gene match: 2. The germline gives CDR1 LGHDT, CDR2 YNNKEL (reference sequence). CDR3 in DNA: TGTGCCAGCAGCCAGGGGACAGGGGGAAATTCACCCCTCCACTTT. As protein: CASSQGTGGNSPLHF.

The J gene is TRBJ1-3, the V gene TRBV7-9; no reliable D call. CDR1 and CDR2 (germline): SEHNR, FQNEAQ (reference sequence). This CDR3 has 13 amino acids. V was clipped by 5 bases and J by 3 bases, with 8 bases between them. The CDR3 DNA reads as TGTGCCAGCAGCCCCCCTGGTGGAAACACCATATATTTT. Translated, it gives CASSPPGGNTIYF.

Written as DNA, the CDR3 is TGTGCCAGCAGTTCGAGCCCAGGGTATGGCTACACCTTC. Translated: CASSSSPGYGYTF. The chain has TRBV27 and TRBJ1-2; perhaps TRBD1 as D (5 bases). V dropped 4 bases and J dropped 5 bases, with 11 bases sitting between them. This CDR3 has 13 residues. CDR1 MNHEY and CDR2 SMNVEV come from the germline V gene (reference sequence).

The DNA for the CDR3 is TGTGCCAGCAGTCAGGGGGAGCAGTTCTTC. Protein product: CASSQGEQFF. V gene TRBV4-2 combines with J gene TRBJ2-1; possible D gene TRBD1, 6 bases. With 6 bases removed from V and 10 bases from J, the gap between germline ends came to 7 bases. This CDR3 is 10 amino acids long. Germline V gives CDR1 LGHNA, CDR2 YNFKEQ.

V is TRBV19 and J is TRBJ2-3, with TRBD2 matching over 14 bases. The germline gives CDR1 LNHDA, CDR2 SQIVND (reference sequence). V shed 0 bases, J shed 6 bases, and the junction held 14 bases outside the gene matches. The CDR3 totals 20 residues. CDR3 protein: CASSIEGLAGVIARGDTQYF. The CDR3 DNA is TGTGCCAGTAGTATAGAGGGACTAGCGGGAGTTATCGCACGTGGGGATACGCAGTATTTT.

The chain links TRBV7-8 to TRBJ1-5; the D is unclear. Trimming removed 0 bases at V and 5 bases at J, with 11 bases between. Per germline, CDR1 SGHVS and CDR2 FQNEAQ. The CDR3 length is 15 residues. CDR3 in amino acids: CASSLAPFKDQPQHF. In nucleotides, the CDR3 is TGTGCCAGCAGCTTAGCTCCCTTCAAAGATCAGCCCCAGCATTTT. The whole variable domain, remainder taken from reference TRBV7-8 and TRBJ1-5, is GAGVSQSPRYKVAKRGQDVALRCDPISGHVSLFWYQQALGQGPEFLTYFQNEAQLDKSGLPSDRFFAERPEGSVSTLKIQRTQQEDSAVYLCASSLAPFKDQPQHFGDGTRLSIL.

The rearrangement links TRBV27 to TRBJ1-2; D unclear. Deletions cut 6 bases from V and 3 bases from J, with 8 bases between. Germline V CDR1 and CDR2: MNHEY, SMNVEV (reference sequence). This CDR3 contains 12 residues. The CDR3 sequence: CASRDWHYGYTF. CDR3 nucleotides: TGTGCCAGCAGGGACTGGCACTATGGCTACACCTTC.

The chain joins TRBV13 to TRBJ1-2; 7 bases are a match to TRBD1. V lost 4 bases, J lost 8 bases, and 16 bases stayed unmatched. There are 16 residues in the CDR3. Per the germline V gene, CDR1 is PRHDT and CDR2 is FYEKMQ (reference sequence). In nucleotides, the CDR3 is TGTGCCAGCAGCTACTCCAGGGGGGGCTCCAGTGCAGGCTACACCTTC. Translated: CASSYSRGGSSAGYTF. Variable domain in full (rest from reference TRBV13 and TRBJ1-2): AAGVIQSPRHLIKEKRETATLKCYPIPRHDTVYWYQQGPGQDPQFLISFYEKMQSDKGSIPDRFSAQQFSDYHSELNMSSLELGDSALYFCASSYSRGGSSAGYTFGSGTRLTVV.

The chain couples TRBV6-6 to TRBJ1-1, with a weak D call TRBD1 (5 bases). The CDR3 covers 12 residues. V was clipped by 6 bases and J by 10 bases, with 15 bases between them. Germline V gene sequence: CDR1 MNHNY, CDR2 SVGAGI (reference sequence). The CDR3 is CASSPRTGRAFF. The CDR3 DNA sequence: TGTGCCAGCAGCCCTCGGACGGGACGAGCTTTCTTT.

For the CDR3, the DNA is TGTGCCAGCAGCTCGCGTAGTGGGGGTCCCACTGAAGCTTTCTTT. This sequence encodes CASSSRSGGPTEAFF. The V and J genes are TRBV5-5 and TRBJ1-1; a possible D gene is TRBD1 (5 bases). Trimming took 3 bases from V and 4 from J, leaving 16 bases between them. The CDR3 runs 15 residues. Germline V CDR1 and CDR2: SGHKS, YYEKEE (reference sequence).

The chain joins TRBV5-8 to TRBJ2-7; TRBD1 aligns across 7 bases. CDR3 size: 15 residues. Losses at the gene ends were 2 bases for V and 3 bases for J; bases not matched to a gene: 8. Germline lookup yields CDR1 SGHTS and CDR2 YDEGEE. CDR3 DNA: TGTGCCAGCAGCTTAAGCCTACGGACAGGCTACGAGCAGTACTTC. Its protein is CASSLSLRTGYEQYF.

This chain links TRBV14 with TRBJ1-1, with D unclear. Per germline, CDR1 SGHDN and CDR2 FVKESK. This CDR3 has 16 amino acids. V lost 1 base and J 1 base, leaving 13 bases between the germline ends. CDR3 sequence (DNA): TGTGCCAGCAGCCAAGCAATCACAGTCGGGAACACTGAAGCTTTCTTT. It encodes CASSQAITVGNTEAFF. The full variable domain, completed using reference TRBV14 and TRBJ1-1, is EAGVTQFPSHSVIEKGQTVTLRCDPISGHDNLYWYRRVMGKEIKFLLHFVKESKQDESGMPNNRFLAERTGGTYSTLKVQPAELEDSGVYFCASSQAITVGNTEAFFGQGTRLTVV.

This clone appeared a single time. This sequence joins TRBV11-2 and TRBJ2-5; 7 bases match TRBD1. Germline CDR1 and CDR2: SGHAT and FQNNGV. The CDR3 contains 16 residues. J lost 7 bases, V lost 5 bases, and 16 bases had no gene match. The CDR3, as DNA: TGTGCCAGCAGCCTCCTAGGGGTAGGGGGCTTAGGGACCCAGTACTTC. Its translation: CASSLLGVGGLGTQYF.

The chain links TRBV9 to TRBJ2-6; the match to TRBD1 covers 7 bases. This CDR3 has 18 amino acids. V lost 4 bases, J lost 2 bases, and 12 bases stayed unmatched. The germline V gene encodes CDR1 SGDLS and CDR2 YYNGEE. CDR3 DNA: TGTGCCAGCAGCTTTCCGACAGGGACCCCAACTGGGGCCAACGTCCTGACTTTC. Amino acid sequence: CASSFPTGTPTGANVLTF.

The gene calls are TRBV5-6 and TRBJ1-2, with D possibly TRBD1 on 6 matching bases. The ends were cut back, 4 bases at V and 5 bases at J, with 15 bases in the middle. The germline gives CDR1 SGHDT, CDR2 YYEEEE. The CDR3 is 14 residues long. The CDR3 bases are TGTGCCAGCAGCCTCAGACAGGATAAGTATGGCTACACCTTC. Amino acid sequence: CASSLRQDKYGYTF.